This T cell receptor (beta chain) came from a study of blood T cell repertoires in COVID-19. Looking at the study overall: Sources were T cells, B-cell-depleted T cells, or PBMCs; the material itself was cDNA or gDNA.

Across over 20 US areas, participants ranged in age from about 18 to 90 years. This CDR3 is built from 19 residues. From germline, CDR1 is MGHRA and CDR2 YSYEKL. The V end lost 1 base, the J end lost 2 bases, and 20 bases lay between the germline ends. As processed by the authors: For nucleated cells, counts were estimated from reference gene primer amplification. Sequenced by immunoSEQ multiplex PCR; TCRdb stores in-frame clones only, minus some. For V, J and clone size, that table is used; D and trimming come from the DNA. This sample has 200,000 or so clones, with 88% found just once. This sequence originates from a woman in her 30s who had recovered from COVID-19. Sequencing input: PBMCs or T cells enriched from blood (not recorded which). The V and J genes are TRBV4-1 and TRBJ2-2; D is uncertain. The CDR3 loop reads CASSQAPRLGGYNTGELFF. The CDR3, as DNA: TGCGCCAGCAGCCAAGCTCCCCGCCTTGGCGGCTATAACACCGGGGAGCTGTTTTTT.